The clone carrying this T cell receptor (beta chain) has a count of ten or more. Its antigen is unidentified. Libraries from naive CD8 cells were generated from 20,000 to 1,000,000 sorted cells (with 10%, 30% or 50% RNA). TCRdb reanalysed the PCR reads using MiXCR and keeps one entry per CDR3 protein. The repertoire holds more than 250,000 distinct CDR3 sequences, with 20% to 25% as singletons. The sample comes from a study of molecular identifiers for immune sequencing clone quantification. Findings and limits, study-wide: With a barcode shared among identical TCR molecules, highly expanded clone sizes could be underestimated.

The V end was cut by 5 bases, the J end by 2 bases, with 24 bases between. Germline CDR1 is SEHNR and CDR2 is FQNEAQ (reference sequence). The length of the CDR3 is 18 residues. What was sequenced was naive CD8+ T cells from blood, with Jurkat cell RNA spiked in. Subset given: FACS-sorted CD8+CD4-CCR7+CD45RA+ naive T cells. This receptor was taken from a human donor in good health. Some libraries in this study had Jurkat cell RNA spiked in. The V call is TRBV7-9, the J call TRBJ2-5, with unresolved D. Written as DNA, the CDR3 is TGTGCCAGCAGCCCGAGAAGTAGAGAGGTTTGGGTTCAAGAGACCCAGTACTTC. As protein: CASSPRSREVWVQETQYF.